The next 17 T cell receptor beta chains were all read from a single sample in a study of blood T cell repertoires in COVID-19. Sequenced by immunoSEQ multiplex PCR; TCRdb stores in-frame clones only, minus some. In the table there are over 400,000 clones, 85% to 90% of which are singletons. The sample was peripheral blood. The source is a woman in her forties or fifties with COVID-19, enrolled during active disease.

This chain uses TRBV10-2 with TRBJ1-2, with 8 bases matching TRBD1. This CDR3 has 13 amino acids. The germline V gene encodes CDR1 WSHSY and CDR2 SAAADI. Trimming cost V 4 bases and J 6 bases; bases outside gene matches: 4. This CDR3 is CASSGGQGHGYTF. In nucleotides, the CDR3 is TGCGCCAGCAGTGGCGGACAGGGCCATGGCTACACCTTC.

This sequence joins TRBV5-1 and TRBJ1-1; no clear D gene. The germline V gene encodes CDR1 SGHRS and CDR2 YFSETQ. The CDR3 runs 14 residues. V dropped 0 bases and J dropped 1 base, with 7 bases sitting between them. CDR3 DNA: TGCGCCAGCAGCTTGGTAGCCTCGAACACTGAAGCTTTCTTT. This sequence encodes CASSLVASNTEAFF.

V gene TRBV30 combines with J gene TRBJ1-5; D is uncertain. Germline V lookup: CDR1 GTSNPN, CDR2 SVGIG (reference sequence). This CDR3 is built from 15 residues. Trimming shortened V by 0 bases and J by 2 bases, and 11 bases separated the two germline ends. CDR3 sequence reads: CAWSVDGLGNQPQHF. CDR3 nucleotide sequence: TGTGCCTGGAGTGTTGACGGGTTGGGCAATCAGCCCCAGCATTTT.

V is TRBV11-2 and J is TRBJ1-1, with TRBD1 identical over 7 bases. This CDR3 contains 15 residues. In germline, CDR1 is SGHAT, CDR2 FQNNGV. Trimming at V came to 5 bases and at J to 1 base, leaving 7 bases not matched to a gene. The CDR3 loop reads CASSQGQTTNTEAFF. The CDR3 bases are TGTGCCAGCAGCCAGGGACAGACAACGAACACTGAAGCTTTCTTT.

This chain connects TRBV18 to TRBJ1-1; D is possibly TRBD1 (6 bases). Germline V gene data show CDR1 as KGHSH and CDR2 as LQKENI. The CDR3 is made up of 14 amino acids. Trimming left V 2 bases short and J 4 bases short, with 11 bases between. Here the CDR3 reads CASSPGRGSTEAFF. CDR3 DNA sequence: TGTGCCAGCTCACCAGGCAGGGGATCCACTGAAGCTTTCTTT. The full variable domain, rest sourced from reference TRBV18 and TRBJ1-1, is NAGVMQNPRHLVRRRGQEARLRCSPMKGHSHVYWYRQLPEEGLKFMVYLQKENIIDESGMPKERFSAEFPKEGPSILRIQQVVRGDSAAYFCASSPGRGSTEAFFGQGTRLTVV.

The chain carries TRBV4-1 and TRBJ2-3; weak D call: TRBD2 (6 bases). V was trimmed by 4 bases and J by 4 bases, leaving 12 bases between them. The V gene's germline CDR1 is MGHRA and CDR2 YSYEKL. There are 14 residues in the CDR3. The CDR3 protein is CASSPPGGADTQYF. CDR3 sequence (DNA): TGCGCCAGCAGCCCCCCGGGCGGGGCAGATACGCAGTATTTT.

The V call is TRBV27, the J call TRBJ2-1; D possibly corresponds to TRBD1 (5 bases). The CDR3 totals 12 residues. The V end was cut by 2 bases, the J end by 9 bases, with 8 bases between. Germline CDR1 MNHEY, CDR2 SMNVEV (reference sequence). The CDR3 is CASSLAGFEQFF. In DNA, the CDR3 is TGTGCCAGCAGTTTAGCAGGGTTTGAGCAGTTCTTC.

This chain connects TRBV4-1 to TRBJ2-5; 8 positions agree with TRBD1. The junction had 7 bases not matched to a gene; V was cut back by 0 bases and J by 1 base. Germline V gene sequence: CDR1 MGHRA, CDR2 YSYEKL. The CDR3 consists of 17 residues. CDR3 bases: TGCGCCAGCAGCCAAGAAGGTTTCGGACAGGGCCAAGAGACCCAGTACTTC. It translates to CASSQEGFGQGQETQYF.

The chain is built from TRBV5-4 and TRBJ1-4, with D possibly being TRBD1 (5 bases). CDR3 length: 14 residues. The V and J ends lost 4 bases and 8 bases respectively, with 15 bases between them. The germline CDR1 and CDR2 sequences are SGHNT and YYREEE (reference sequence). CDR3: CASSPGRGTEKLFF. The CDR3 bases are TGTGCCAGCAGCCCAGGGCGCGGGACGGAAAAACTGTTTTTT.

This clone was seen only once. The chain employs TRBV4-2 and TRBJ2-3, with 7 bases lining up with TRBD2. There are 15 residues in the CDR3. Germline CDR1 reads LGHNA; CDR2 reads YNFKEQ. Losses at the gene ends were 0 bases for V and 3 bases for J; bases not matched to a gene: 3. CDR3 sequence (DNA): TGTGCCAGCAGCCAAGATAGCGGGTTAACAGATACGCAGTATTTT. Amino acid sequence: CASSQDSGLTDTQYF.

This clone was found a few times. The CDR3 nucleotides are TGTGCCAGCAGCCCAAGAGGCAGGGACACTGAAGCTTTCTTT. Its translation is CASSPRGRDTEAFF. The rearrangement uses TRBV7-2 and TRBJ1-1; possible D gene TRBD1, 5 bases. Trimming pared 5 bases from V and 3 bases from J, leaving 13 bases between. CDR1 SGHTA and CDR2 FQGNSA come from the germline V gene. This CDR3 has 14 residues.

CDR3 sequence: CASGLRSLRASYEQYF. CDR3 nucleotide sequence: TGTGCTAGTGGTTTGAGATCTTTGCGGGCCTCCTACGAGCAGTACTTC. The chain is built from TRBV12-5 and TRBJ2-7; tentative D call: TRBD2 (5 bases). Germline assignment: CDR1 LGHNT and CDR2 FRNRAP. The CDR3 totals 16 residues. The germline V and J ends were trimmed by 2 bases and 0 bases, with 14 bases remaining between them.

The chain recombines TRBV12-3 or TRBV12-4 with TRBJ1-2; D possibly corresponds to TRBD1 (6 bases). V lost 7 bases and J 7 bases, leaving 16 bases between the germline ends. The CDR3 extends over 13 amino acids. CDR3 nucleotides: TGTGCCAGCACCCGAGGGACACTTAGTGGCTACACCTTC. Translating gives CASTRGTLSGYTF.

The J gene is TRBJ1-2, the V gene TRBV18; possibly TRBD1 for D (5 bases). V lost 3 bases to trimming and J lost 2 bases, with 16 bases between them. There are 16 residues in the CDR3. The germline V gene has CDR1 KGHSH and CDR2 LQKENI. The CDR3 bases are TGTGCCAGCTCACCCGGGGTGGAGGGGCGCAACTATGGCTACACCTTC. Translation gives CASSPGVEGRNYGYTF. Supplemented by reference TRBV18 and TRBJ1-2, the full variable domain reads NAGVMQNPRHLVRRRGQEARLRCSPMKGHSHVYWYRQLPEEGLKFMVYLQKENIIDESGMPKERFSAEFPKEGPSILRIQQVVRGDSAAYFCASSPGVEGRNYGYTFGSGTRLTVV.

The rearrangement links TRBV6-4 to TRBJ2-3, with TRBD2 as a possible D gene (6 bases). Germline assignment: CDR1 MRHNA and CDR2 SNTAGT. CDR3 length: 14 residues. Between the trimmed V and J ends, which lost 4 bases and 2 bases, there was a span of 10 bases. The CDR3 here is CASSVGGATDTQYF. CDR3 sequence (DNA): TGTGCCAGCAGTGTGGGGGGAGCCACAGATACGCAGTATTTT.

The CDR3 region is CASSIYGGMGDTQYF. The CDR3 region has the DNA TGTGCCAGTAGTATCTACGGGGGAATGGGGGATACGCAGTATTTT. This chain uses TRBV19 with TRBJ2-3; TRBD2 is a possible D gene (6 bases). Trimming shortened V by 3 bases and J by 6 bases, and 16 bases separated the two germline ends. This CDR3 is built from 15 residues. Germline CDR1 LNHDA, CDR2 SQIVND (reference sequence).

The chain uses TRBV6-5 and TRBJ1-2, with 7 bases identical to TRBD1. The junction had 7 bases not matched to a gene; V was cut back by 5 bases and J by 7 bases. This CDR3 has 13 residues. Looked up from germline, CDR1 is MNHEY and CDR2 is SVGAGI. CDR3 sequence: CASSRDREGGYTF. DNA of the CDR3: TGTGCCAGCAGTCGGGACAGAGAGGGTGGCTACACCTTC.